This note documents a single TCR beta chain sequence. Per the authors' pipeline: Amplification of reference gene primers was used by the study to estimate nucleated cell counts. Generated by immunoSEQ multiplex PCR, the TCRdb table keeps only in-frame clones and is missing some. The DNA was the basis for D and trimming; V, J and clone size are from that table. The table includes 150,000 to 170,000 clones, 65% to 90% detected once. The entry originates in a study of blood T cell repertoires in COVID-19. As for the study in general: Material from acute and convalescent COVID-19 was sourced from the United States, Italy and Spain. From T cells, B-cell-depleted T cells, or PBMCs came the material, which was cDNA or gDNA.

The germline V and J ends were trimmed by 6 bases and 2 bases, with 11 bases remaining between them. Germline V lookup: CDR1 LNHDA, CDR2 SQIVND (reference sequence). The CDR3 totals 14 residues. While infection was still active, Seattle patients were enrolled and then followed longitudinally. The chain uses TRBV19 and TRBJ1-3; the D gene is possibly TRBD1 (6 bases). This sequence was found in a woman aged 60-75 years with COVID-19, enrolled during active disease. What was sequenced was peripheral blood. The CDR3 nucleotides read TGTGCCAGTAGGACAGACAGGACTGGAAACACCATATATTTT. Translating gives CASRTDRTGNTIYF.